These 18 T cell receptor beta chains came from one sample sequenced in a study of post-analysis software for immune sequencing data. The library was made from cDNA and included unique molecular identifiers. MiXCR, applied by TCRdb to the PCR reads, yields one record per CDR3 protein. The sample holds roughly 400,000 distinct CDR3 sequences; 30% to 40% are singletons and the top ten take less than 8%. Study results and limitations: Four or five TRBV segments (TRBV5-6, TRBV5-1 and TRBV20-1 among them) occurred more frequently in patients than in controls.

These TCRs are of unknown antigen specificity. The sample was blood. These receptors came from a girl aged 2-10 years with multiple sclerosis.

The chain has TRBV7-9 and TRBJ2-1; 9 bases line up with TRBD2. The CDR3 is 17 amino acids. CDR1 is SEHNR and CDR2 is FQNEAQ in the germline V gene (reference sequence). The V gene end was trimmed by 1 base and the J gene end by 0 bases; junction bases not matched to a gene: 4. DNA for the CDR3: TGTGCCAGCAGCTTAGTCCCGACTAGCGGCTCCTACAATGAGCAGTTCTTC. Translation gives CASSLVPTSGSYNEQFF.

The genes are TRBV20-1 and TRBJ1-2; 8 bases match TRBD1. Germline loops: CDR1 DFQATT, CDR2 SNEGSKA (reference sequence). This CDR3 has 17 residues. Losses at the gene ends were 1 base for V and 0 bases for J; bases not matched to a gene: 10. The CDR3 DNA sequence: TGCAGTGCTAGAGGGGCTCGGACAGGGCCGACTAACTATGGCTACACCTTC. Protein sequence: CSARGARTGPTNYGYTF.

This chain links TRBV20-1 with TRBJ2-1, with 10 bases identical to TRBD2. There are 16 residues in the CDR3. V shed 2 bases and J 1 base; nucleotides not matched to a gene: 5. In germline, CDR1 is DFQATT, CDR2 SNEGSKA (reference sequence). CDR3 amino acids: CSARLAGAVSYNEQFF. Here the CDR3 DNA reads TGCAGTGCTAGACTAGCGGGAGCGGTGTCCTACAATGAGCAGTTCTTC.

This chain joins TRBV28 and TRBJ2-1, with 11 positions matching TRBD2. Germline trimming cut 8 bases from V and 2 bases from J; bases unmatched to any gene: 8. CDR3 length: 16 amino acids. The V gene's germline CDR1 is MDHEN and CDR2 SYDVKM. CDR3 nucleotides: TGTGCCAGCGAGGCCGGGACTAGCGGACCCTACAATGAGCAGTTCTTC. It specifies CASEAGTSGPYNEQFF. The variable domain in full, with the rest retrieved from reference TRBV28 and TRBJ2-1, is DVKVTQSSRYLVKRTGEKVFLECVQDMDHENMFWYRQDPGLGLRLIYFSYDVKMKEKGDIPEGYSVSREKKERFSLILESASTNQTSMYLCASEAGTSGPYNEQFFGPGTRLTVL.

The rearrangement links TRBV4-3 to TRBJ2-2; 8 bases are a match to TRBD2. Germline-derived CDR1 and CDR2 are LGHNA and YSLEER. The CDR3 is 16 amino acids. V dropped 4 bases and J dropped 3; count of bases not matched to a gene: 7. The CDR3 DNA follows: TGCGCCAGCAGCCGGGACTACGGGAGGGACACCGGGGAGCTGTTTTTT. Translation gives CASSRDYGRDTGELFF.

The rearrangement joins TRBV7-8 to TRBJ2-2; D remains ambiguous. The CDR3 covers 18 residues. The germline V and J ends were trimmed by 3 bases and 2 bases, with 19 bases remaining between them. Germline-derived CDR1 and CDR2 are SGHVS and FQNEAQ. The CDR3 DNA reads TGTGCCAGCAGCTTCCCAGGTTCGGGTCTAAGCAACACCGGGGAGCTGTTTTTT. It encodes CASSFPGSGLSNTGELFF.

In its sample, this clonotype was seen a few times. The V gene is TRBV3-1, the J gene TRBJ1-4; D is perhaps TRBD1 (5 bases). V was trimmed by 0 bases and J by 10 bases, leaving 15 bases between them. In germline, CDR1 is LGHDT, CDR2 YNNKEL (reference sequence). The CDR3 is made up of 15 amino acids. CDR3 nucleotide sequence: TGTGCCAGCAGCCAAGATGAGGGACTCGGGGGAAAACTGTTTTTT. It codes for CASSQDEGLGGKLFF. The variable domain in full, with the rest retrieved from reference TRBV3-1 and TRBJ1-4, is DTAVSQTPKYLVTQMGNDKSIKCEQNLGHDTMYWYKQDSKKFLKIMFSYNNKELIINETVPNRFSPKSPDKAHLNLHINSLELGDSAVYFCASSQDEGLGGKLFFGSGTQLSVL.

The chain uses TRBV12-3 or TRBV12-4 and TRBJ2-1; D is tentatively TRBD1 or TRBD2 (5 bases each). V lost 2 bases and J 5 bases, leaving 7 bases between the germline ends. The CDR3 runs to 13 residues. The DNA of the CDR3 is TGTGCCAGCAGTTTACTGGGGGACAATGAGCAGTTCTTC. Its translation is CASSLLGDNEQFF.

This rearrangement joins TRBV5-1 to TRBJ2-3; tentatively, D is TRBD1 (5 bases). The germline V and J ends were trimmed by 1 base and 3 bases, with 15 bases remaining between them. The CDR3 loop spans 16 amino acids. Looked up from germline, CDR1 is SGHRS and CDR2 is YFSETQ. The CDR3 DNA reads TGCGCCAGCAGCTTGAATGGGGCCCCTCCGACAGATACGCAGTATTTT. Protein product: CASSLNGAPPTDTQYF.

CDR3 sequence (DNA): TGCGCCAGCAGCTTGGAACCGGAAAGGAACACTGAAGCTTTCTTT. Protein product: CASSLEPERNTEAFF. J is TRBJ1-1 and V is TRBV5-1, with D unresolved. V was shortened by 0 bases and J by 1 base, with 10 bases between the two germline ends. The CDR3 runs 15 residues. Germline CDR1 reads SGHRS; CDR2 reads YFSETQ.

This chain connects TRBV5-1 to TRBJ2-7; D possibly corresponds to TRBD2 (5 bases). V lost 4 bases and J 3 bases, leaving 14 bases between the germline ends. The CDR3 has 14 amino acids. Germline V gives CDR1 SGHRS, CDR2 YFSETQ. The CDR3 bases are TGCGCCAGCAGCGGGAACCGGGGAGACTACGAGCAGTACTTC. Translating it yields CASSGNRGDYEQYF.

The chain combines TRBV7-2 with TRBJ2-1, with 12 bases fitting TRBD2. After removal of 5 bases from V and 4 bases from J, the junction contained 6 bases not matched to a gene. The CDR3 covers 16 residues. Germline lookup yields CDR1 SGHTA and CDR2 FQGNSA. CDR3 sequence reads: CASSTVGTSGYNEQFF. CDR3 nucleotides: TGTGCCAGCAGCACTGTCGGGACTAGCGGGTACAATGAGCAGTTCTTC.

In its sample, this clonotype was seen a few times. The V call is TRBV7-9, the J call TRBJ1-5; 11 nucleotides match TRBD1. The J segment lost 5 bases and the V segment lost 1 base, leaving 4 bases of the junction unmatched. The CDR3 is 16 amino acids. CDR1 and CDR2 (germline): SEHNR, FQNEAQ (reference sequence). In nucleotides, the CDR3 is TGTGCCAGCAGCTTAGTTGGGACAGGGGGGGATCAGCCCCAGCATTTT. This gives the protein CASSLVGTGGDQPQHF.

In its sample, this clonotype was seen a few times. This chain links TRBV7-3 with TRBJ1-2, with D possibly matching TRBD1 (5 bases). The CDR3 is 14 residues long. Germline lookup yields CDR1 SGHTA and CDR2 FQGTGA. V dropped 6 bases and J dropped 3 bases, with 14 bases sitting between them. The CDR3 nucleotides are TGTGCCAGCAGTGTCGCCGGGACCCACTATGGCTACACCTTC. Translating gives CASSVAGTHYGYTF.

V and J are TRBV7-2 and TRBJ1-3, with 8 nucleotides matching TRBD1. Trimming cost V 6 bases and J 0 bases; bases outside gene matches: 10. The germline gives CDR1 SGHTA, CDR2 FQGNSA. The CDR3 contains 17 residues. In DNA, the CDR3 is TGTGCCAGCAGTGGACAGGGCGAGATCCTCTCTGGAAACACCATATATTTT. It encodes CASSGQGEILSGNTIYF.

The sample holds a few counts of this clonotype. The CDR3 DNA is TGCAGCGTTGACGGCCTTCTATACAATGAGCAGTTCTTC. It specifies CSVDGLLYNEQFF. The chain combines TRBV29-1 with TRBJ2-1; D is unclear. The length of the CDR3 is 13 residues. Trimming took off 3 bases at V and 4 bases at J, with 10 bases between the two ends. From germline, CDR1 is SQVTM and CDR2 ANQGSEA.

The genes are TRBV28 and TRBJ1-2; 9 nucleotides align to TRBD1. Germline loops: CDR1 MDHEN, CDR2 SYDVKM. The CDR3 loop spans 13 amino acids. The V segment lost 6 bases and the J segment 8 bases; nucleotides outside the gene matches: 7. CDR3 nucleotides: TGTGCCAGCAGCACCGGGACAGGGAAAGGCTACACCTTC. It yields the protein CASSTGTGKGYTF.

The table lists this clonotype with a few counts. The chain couples TRBV29-1 to TRBJ2-3; 10 nucleotides agree with TRBD2. Germline assignment: CDR1 SQVTM and CDR2 ANQGSEA. The ends lost 4 bases at V and 13 bases at J; junction bases unmatched: 8. This CDR3 region has 12 residues. This CDR3 reads CSVGLLLAGKYF. The CDR3 region has the DNA TGCAGCGTTGGACTTCTACTAGCGGGGAAGTATTTT.